These 6 T cell receptor beta chains came from one sample sequenced in a study of post-analysis software for immune sequencing data. Study-wide points: Roughly five TRBV segments were significantly more frequent in patients than in controls. TRBV5-6, TRBV5-1 and TRBV20-1 were among these segments.

Built from TCR beta cDNA, the libraries had unique molecular identifiers in them. TCRdb re-analysed the PCR reads in MiXCR, keeping a single row per CDR3 protein. The sample includes roughly 570,000 distinct CDR3 sequences, less than 40% of them seen just once. No cognate antigen is known for these TCRs. The specimen was blood. The receptors shown here come from a girl aged 2-17 years with multiple sclerosis.

V and J are TRBV7-3 and TRBJ2-1; unclear D gene. V gave up 2 bases and J gave up 6 bases, with 8 bases separating them. CDR3 size: 13 residues. The germline V gene has CDR1 SGHTA and CDR2 FQGTGA. The CDR3 DNA follows: TGTGCCAGCAGCTTAGGAGAAGGCAATGAGCAGTTCTTC. Translating it yields CASSLGEGNEQFF.

CDR3 sequence: CASREAGDTTDTQYF. In DNA, the CDR3 is TGTGCCAGCAGAGAAGCGGGGGACACCACAGATACGCAGTATTTT. The V call is TRBV12-3 or TRBV12-4, the J call TRBJ2-3; 8 positions agree with TRBD2. J lost 2 bases, V lost 6 bases, and 7 bases had no gene match. The CDR3 spans 15 residues.

This clonotype was detected a few times. The genes are TRBV12-3 or TRBV12-4 and TRBJ2-2; 12 nucleotides line up with TRBD2. The trim removed 1 base at V and 4 bases at J, leaving 4 bases unmatched. The CDR3 is made up of 17 amino acids. The CDR3 is CASSLGLAGATTGELFF. The CDR3 coding sequence is TGTGCCAGCAGTTTAGGACTAGCGGGGGCCACCACCGGGGAGCTGTTTTTT.

This clonotype was found a few times. The chain employs TRBV5-5 and TRBJ2-1; no definite D call. Trimming took off 2 bases at V and 13 bases at J, with 16 bases between the two ends. CDR1 SGHKS and CDR2 YYEKEE come from the germline V gene (reference sequence). There are 13 residues in the CDR3. Written as DNA, the CDR3 is TGTGCCAGCAGCTTCGATGACGCCTCAAACCAGTTCTTC. Its translation: CASSFDDASNQFF. The whole variable domain, filled in from reference TRBV5-5 and TRBJ2-1, reads DAGVTQSPTHLIKTRGQQVTLRCSPISGHKSVSWYQQVLGQGPQFIFQYYEKEERGRGNFPDRFSARQFPNYSSELNVNALLLGDSALYLCASSFDDASNQFFGPGTRLTVL.

This chain connects TRBV7-9 to TRBJ2-5; 10 bases fit TRBD1. This CDR3 spans 16 amino acids. CDR1 is SEHNR and CDR2 is FQNEAQ in the germline V gene (reference sequence). V trimming: 6 bases; J trimming: 1 base; junction bases outside the gene matches: 8. The CDR3 region has the DNA TGTGCCAGCAGTTGGGGGACAGGGGCGTTCCAAGAGACCCAGTACTTC. Translated, it gives CASSWGTGAFQETQYF. The full variable domain, its missing parts supplied by reference TRBV7-9 and TRBJ2-5, is DTGVSQNPRHKITKRGQNVTFRCDPISEHNRLYWYRQTLGQGPEFLTYFQNEAQLEKSRLLSDRFSAERPKGSFSTLEIQRTEQGDSAMYLCASSWGTGAFQETQYFGPGTRLLVL.

There are a few counts of this clonotype. This rearrangement joins TRBV3-1 to TRBJ2-1; TRBD2 might be the D (7 bases). Germline V gives CDR1 LGHDT, CDR2 YNNKEL (reference sequence). This CDR3 spans 17 amino acids. The V end was cut by 4 bases, the J end by 2 bases, with 18 bases between. The CDR3 reads CASSLPGRGAPYNEQFF. In DNA, the CDR3 is TGTGCCAGCAGCCTCCCAGGGAGGGGGGCCCCCTACAATGAGCAGTTCTTC.